The next 15 T cell receptor beta chains were all read from a single sample in a study of cytomegalovirus exposure and HLA in healthy donors. PCR amplification relied on 60 Vbeta primers (plus 13 Jbeta primers). The data were produced by immunoSEQ multiplex PCR, yet TCRdb's version contains in-frame clones alone and is incomplete. The sample consists of around 100,000 clones, roughly four fifths of them appearing once. The sequencing sample was made of PBMCs. The receptor source for this set is a male donor in good health and CMV-seropositive.

The CDR3 coding sequence is TGTGCCAGCAGCTTTTCCGGTCAAACCTATGGCTACACCTTC. The encoded protein is CASSFSGQTYGYTF. The chain carries TRBV7-9 and TRBJ1-2; no clear D gene. With 3 bases removed from V and 4 bases from J, the gap between germline ends came to 12 bases. There are 14 residues in the CDR3. Germline CDR1 reads SEHNR; CDR2 reads FQNEAQ (reference sequence).

The chain uses TRBV27 and TRBJ2-1; 9 nucleotides align to TRBD2. Looked up from germline, CDR1 is MNHEY and CDR2 is SMNVEV (reference sequence). V dropped 2 bases and J dropped 0; count of bases not matched to a gene: 2. The CDR3 runs to 16 residues. In nucleotides, the CDR3 is TGTGCCAGCAGTTTACGCGGGGGGGCCTCCTACAATGAGCAGTTCTTC. Amino acid sequence: CASSLRGGASYNEQFF.

The chain has TRBV18 and TRBJ1-1; D unresolved. Germline loops: CDR1 KGHSH, CDR2 LQKENI. V dropped 5 bases and J dropped 0 bases, with 13 bases sitting between them. This CDR3 contains 15 residues. CDR3 sequence: CASSKREGMNTEAFF. CDR3 nucleotides: TGTGCCAGCTCAAAACGAGAGGGAATGAACACTGAAGCTTTCTTT.

This chain uses TRBV29-1 with TRBJ2-3; the D gene is possibly TRBD1 (8 bases). V dropped 5 bases and J dropped 2 bases, with 14 bases sitting between them. Germline V gives CDR1 SQVTM, CDR2 ANQGSEA. This CDR3 comprises 14 residues. The CDR3 DNA is TGCAGCGTTATACAGGGGGGGTACACAGATACGCAGTATTTT. Translation: CSVIQGGYTDTQYF.

The chain joins TRBV6-6 to TRBJ1-1; D not resolved. The CDR3 totals 15 residues. Germline V gene lookup returns CDR1 MNHNY and CDR2 SVGAGI (reference sequence). V lost 2 bases and J 4 bases, leaving 14 bases between the germline ends. The DNA of the CDR3 is TGTGCCAGCAGTTACCATCCCCCCGGCGGCACTGAAGCTTTCTTT. Its translation: CASSYHPPGGTEAFF.

The V and J genes are TRBV5-1 and TRBJ2-5; TRBD2 aligns across 14 bases. The CDR3 loop spans 16 amino acids. V lost 2 bases, J lost 5 bases, and 5 bases stayed unmatched. The V gene's germline CDR1 is SGHRS and CDR2 YFSETQ. CDR3 in DNA: TGCGCCAGCAGCTTCCTGGGACTAGCGGGGGAGGAGACCCAGTACTTC. Protein: CASSFLGLAGEETQYF.

The count of this clone is one. The rearrangement joins TRBV6-5 to TRBJ1-3, with D perhaps TRBD1 (6 bases). Trimming shortened V by 0 bases and J by 3 bases, and 12 bases separated the two germline ends. Looked up from germline, CDR1 is MNHEY and CDR2 is SVGAGI. The CDR3 contains 16 residues. CDR3 protein: CASSYSWAGVGNTIYF. The CDR3 coding sequence is TGTGCCAGCAGTTACTCGTGGGCAGGGGTTGGAAACACCATATATTTT.

V usage is TRBV9 and J usage is TRBJ1-4, with 9 bases identical to TRBD1. The germline V gene has CDR1 SGDLS and CDR2 YYNGEE. V dropped 3 bases and J dropped 6; count of bases not matched to a gene: 6. The CDR3 contains 15 residues. The CDR3 sequence is CASSALDRGDEKLFF. In DNA form, the CDR3 reads TGTGCCAGCAGCGCACTGGACAGGGGTGATGAAAAACTGTTTTTT. Using reference TRBV9 and TRBJ1-4 for the parts outside the CDR3, the full variable domain is DSGVTQTPKHLITATGQRVTLRCSPRSGDLSVYWYQQSLDQGLQFLIQYYNGEERAKGNILERFSAQQFPDLHSELNLSSLELGDSALYFCASSALDRGDEKLFFGSGTQLSVL.

This clone was seen just once. The chain uses TRBV5-1 and TRBJ2-3; D not certain. The CDR3 has 14 amino acids. V shed 4 bases and J shed 2 bases, with 11 bases lying between them. The germline CDR1 and CDR2 sequences are SGHRS and YFSETQ. The CDR3, as DNA: TGCGCCAGCAGCGTTGACACCCCCACAGATACGCAGTATTTT. Its translation is CASSVDTPTDTQYF. The full variable domain, in which reference TRBV5-1 and TRBJ2-3 provide the parts outside the CDR3, is KAGVTQTPRYLIKTRGQQVTLSCSPISGHRSVSWYQQTPGQGLQFLFEYFSETQRNKGNFPGRFSGRQFSNSRSEMNVSTLELGDSALYLCASSVDTPTDTQYFGPGTRLTVL.

This chain uses TRBV5-5 with TRBJ2-7; TRBD1 is a possible D gene (6 bases). Germline V gene lookup returns CDR1 SGHKS and CDR2 YYEKEE (reference sequence). Trimming cost V 2 bases and J 2 bases, with 11 bases left between them. The CDR3 sequence is 14 residues long. The CDR3 nucleotides read TGTGCCAGCAGCTTCGGAGGACAGACCTACGAGCAGTACTTC. Translated, it gives CASSFGGQTYEQYF.

This chain's CDR3 is CASSGQGNNEQFF. Here the CDR3 DNA reads TGTGCCAGCAGTGGACAGGGGAACAATGAGCAGTTCTTC. The rearrangement links TRBV2 to TRBJ2-1, with 8 positions matching TRBD1. This CDR3 comprises 13 residues. Germline CDR1 is SNHLY and CDR2 is FYNNEI. V lost 4 bases to trimming and J lost 5 bases; unmatched junction nucleotides: 1.

The chain has TRBV7-2 and TRBJ2-1, with 8 bases matching TRBD1. Germline assignment: CDR1 SGHTA and CDR2 FQGNSA. The CDR3 is 14 residues long. Unmatched junction bases numbered 12, after V lost 5 bases and J lost 12 bases. The CDR3 sequence: CASSPADGQGGQFF. CDR3 nucleotide sequence: TGTGCCAGCAGCCCCGCTGACGGACAGGGAGGGCAGTTCTTC.

The genes are TRBV7-2 and TRBJ2-1, with D maybe TRBD1 (6 bases). CDR1 and CDR2 from the germline V gene are SGHTA and FQGNSA. V was cut by 3 bases and J by 5 bases, with 14 bases left in between. CDR3 length: 15 amino acids. CDR3 in DNA: TGTGCCAGCAGCTTGGGGCCACCAGGGGACAATGAGCAGTTCTTC. Protein product: CASSLGPPGDNEQFF.

The chain joins TRBV7-9 to TRBJ2-1; TRBD1 might be the D (5 bases). The germline V and J ends were trimmed by 1 base and 7 bases, with 11 bases remaining between them. The CDR3 totals 14 residues. Germline values: CDR1 SEHNR, CDR2 FQNEAQ (reference sequence). The CDR3 nucleotides are TGTGCCAGCAGCTTAGTAGGGGCCGGTAATGAGCAGTTCTTC. Translation gives CASSLVGAGNEQFF.

The J gene is TRBJ2-7, the V gene TRBV16; D is unclear. V lost 0 bases and J lost 6, with 18 bases in between. CDR3 length: 16 residues. CDR1 and CDR2 from the germline V gene are KGHSY and FQNENV. CDR3 in amino acids: CASSQSIRRGDGEQYF. CDR3 bases: TGTGCCAGCAGCCAATCGATTAGGAGAGGAGACGGCGAGCAGTACTTC. Filled out from reference TRBV16 and TRBJ2-7, the complete variable domain reads GEEVAQTPKHLVRGEGQKAKLYCAPIKGHSYVFWYQQVLKNEFKFLISFQNENVFDETGMPKERFSAKCLPNSPCSLEIQATKLEDSAVYFCASSQSIRRGDGEQYFGPGTRLTVT.